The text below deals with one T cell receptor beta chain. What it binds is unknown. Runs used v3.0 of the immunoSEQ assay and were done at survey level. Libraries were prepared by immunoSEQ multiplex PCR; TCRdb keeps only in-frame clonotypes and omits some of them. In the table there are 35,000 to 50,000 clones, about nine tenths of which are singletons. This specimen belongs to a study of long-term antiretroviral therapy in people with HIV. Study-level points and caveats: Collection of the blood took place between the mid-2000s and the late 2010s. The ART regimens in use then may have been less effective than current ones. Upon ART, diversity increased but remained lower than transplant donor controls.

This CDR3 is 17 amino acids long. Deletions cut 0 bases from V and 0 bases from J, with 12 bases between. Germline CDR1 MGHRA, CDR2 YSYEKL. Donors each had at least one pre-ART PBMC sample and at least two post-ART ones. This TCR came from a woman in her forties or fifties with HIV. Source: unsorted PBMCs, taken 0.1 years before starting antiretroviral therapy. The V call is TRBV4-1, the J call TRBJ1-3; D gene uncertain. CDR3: CASSQDSREFSGNTIYF. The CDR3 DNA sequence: TGCGCCAGCAGCCAAGATTCACGGGAGTTCTCTGGAAACACCATATATTTT.